This TCR beta chain was identified in a study of shared clonotypes between healthy human individuals. Study-level results: A few donors shared about 5% of their naive CD4 clonotypes. Estimated richness was generally greater in naive than memory subsets.

The naive CD8 fraction comprised CD45RO-negative cells positively selected for CCR7 and excluded terminally differentiated effector memory CD45RA+ cells. V dropped 8 bases and J dropped 5 bases, with 21 bases sitting between them. Looked up from germline, CDR1 is MDHEN and CDR2 is SYDVKM. CDR3 size: 15 residues. Libraries were prepared by immunoSEQ multiplex PCR; TCRdb keeps only in-frame clonotypes and omits some of them. The top ten clones hold roughly 1.7% of a sample with millions of clones, about 92% of them seen once. This clone came up once. Antigen specificity is unknown. The V call is TRBV28, the J call TRBJ1-2; maybe TRBD1 (6 bases). Sequenced material: naive CD8+ T cells from PBMCs. The sequence derives from a man between 18 and 29 years old in good health. Some clones in this sample may be carry-over from other donors' samples. The CDR3 reads CASLLVGGDIYGYTF. The CDR3 DNA reads TGTGCCAGCCTGCTAGTTGGGGGCGATATATATGGCTACACCTTC.